The source of this TCR beta chain is a study of beta chain features in type 1 diabetes. Study-level information: The examined sorted cells totaled about 110 million across samples. Findings and limits, study-wide: VDJ junctions from type 1 diabetes patients carried fewer insertions and larger deletions.

This clone was detected a few times. Its antigen is currently unknown. The CDR3 loop spans 16 amino acids. V was pared by 4 bases and J by 0 bases, with 13 bases between. Germline values: CDR1 MNHEY, CDR2 SVGAGI. CD45RO/CCR7/CD25/CD127/CD95/CD27 staining was used to isolate CD4+ naive, central memory, regulatory and stem cell-like memory cells by sorting. Sequencing targeted expressed TCRB transcripts, as all isolated RNA had been reverse transcribed. The method was immunoSEQ multiplex PCR; TCRdb's version includes in-frame clones alone and lacks a portion of them. This table holds 970,000 or so clones, roughly 15% found once.

The chain couples TRBV6-5 to TRBJ2-1; possible D gene TRBD2, 5 bases. The sequence came from a woman younger than 30 in good health. Sequencing was performed on naive CD4+ T cells from blood. For the CDR3, the DNA is TGTGCCAGCAGTTCTATTAGCGATAGCTCCTACAATGAGCAGTTCTTC. Translation gives CASSSISDSSYNEQFF.